This TCR beta chain was recovered during a study of blood T cell repertoires in COVID-19. At the level of the study: The United States, Italy and Spain were the sources of the acute and convalescent COVID-19 samples. T cells, B-cell-depleted T cells, or PBMCs supplied cDNA or gDNA.

In the authors' methods: Amplified reference gene primers provided the basis for estimating nucleated cell counts. The table came from immunoSEQ multiplex PCR; TCRdb's copy has only in-frame clones and leaves some out. That table supplies the V and J calls and clone size; D and trimming were determined from the DNA. The sample consists of 110,000 or so clones, 65% to 90% of them appearing once. The CDR3 length is 16 residues. V shed 5 bases, J shed 4 bases, and the junction held 8 bases outside the gene matches. Germline lookup yields CDR1 MDHEN and CDR2 SYDVKM. Sequencing was carried out using peripheral blood. This chain uses TRBV28 with TRBJ1-5, with 10 bases fitting TRBD1. This TCR was recovered from a man aged 80 or over with acute or convalescent COVID-19. The DNA for the CDR3 is TGTGCCAGCAGTACACCCGACAGGGGGCGAAATCAGCCCCAGCATTTT. It is translated as CASSTPDRGRNQPQHF.